Detailed here is one T cell receptor (beta chain). The data belong to a study of esophageal squamous cell carcinoma under preoperative chemotherapy. Looking at the study overall: Both tumor-infiltrating lymphocytes and peripheral blood T cells had their TCR repertoires profiled.

TCRdb itself ran the PCR reads through MiXCR, one entry per CDR3 protein. The table records about 16,000 distinct CDR3 sequences, roughly half of them present only once. Trimming cost V 4 bases and J 5 bases; bases outside gene matches: 4. The germline V gene encodes CDR1 SGHTA and CDR2 FQGNSA. The CDR3 spans 13 residues. Time point: before preoperative PTX-NDP chemotherapy. Before surgery, patients were given preoperative paclitaxel-nedaplatin chemotherapy. This clonotype was sampled from a human donor with esophageal squamous cell carcinoma. The donor label of this sample is uncertain. The gene calls are TRBV7-2 and TRBJ2-5; 7 bases are shared with TRBD2. This sample was taken from a patient given preoperative chemotherapy. CDR3 DNA: TGTGCCAGCAGCTCATCAGCGGGGGAGACCCAGTACTTC. Amino acids: CASSSSAGETQYF.